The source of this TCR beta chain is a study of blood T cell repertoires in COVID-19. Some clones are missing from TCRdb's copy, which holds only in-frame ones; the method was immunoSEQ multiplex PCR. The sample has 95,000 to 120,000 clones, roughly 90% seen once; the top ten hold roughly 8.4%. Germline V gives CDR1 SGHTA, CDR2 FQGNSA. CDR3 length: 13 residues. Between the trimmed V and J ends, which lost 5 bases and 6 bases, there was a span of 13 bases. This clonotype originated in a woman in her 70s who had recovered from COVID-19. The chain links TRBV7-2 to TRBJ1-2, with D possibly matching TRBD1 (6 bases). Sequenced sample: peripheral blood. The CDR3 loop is CASSPNRDNGYTF. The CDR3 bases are TGTGCCAGCAGCCCGAACCGGGACAATGGCTACACCTTC.